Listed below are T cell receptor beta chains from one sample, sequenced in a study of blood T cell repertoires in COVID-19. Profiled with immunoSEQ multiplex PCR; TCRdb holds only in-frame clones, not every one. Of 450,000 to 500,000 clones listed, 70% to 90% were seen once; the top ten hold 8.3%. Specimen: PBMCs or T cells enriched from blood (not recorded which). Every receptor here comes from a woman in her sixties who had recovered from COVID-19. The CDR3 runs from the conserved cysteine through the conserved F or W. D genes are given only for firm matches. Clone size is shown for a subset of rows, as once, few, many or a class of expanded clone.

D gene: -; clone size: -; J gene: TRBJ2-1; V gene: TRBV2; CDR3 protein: CASKVNRDYNEQFF; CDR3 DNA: TGTGCCAGCAAGGTTAACCGGGACTACAATGAGCAGTTCTTC
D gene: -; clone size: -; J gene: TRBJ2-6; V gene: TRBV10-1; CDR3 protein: CASPKLAGANVLTF; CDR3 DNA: TGCGCCAGCCCCAAGCTGGCTGGGGCCAACGTCCTGACTTTC
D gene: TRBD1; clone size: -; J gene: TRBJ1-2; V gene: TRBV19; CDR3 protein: CASSNRGPRNGYTF; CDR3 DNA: TGTGCCAGTAGTAACAGGGGGCCGAGGAATGGCTACACCTTC
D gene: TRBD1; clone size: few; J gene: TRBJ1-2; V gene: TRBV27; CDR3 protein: CASSYNRGHYGYTF; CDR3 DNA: TGTGCCAGCAGTTACAACAGGGGGCACTATGGCTACACCTTC
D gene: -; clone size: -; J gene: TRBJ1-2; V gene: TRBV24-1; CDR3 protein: CATSDPTDSPWGYTF; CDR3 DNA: TGTGCCACCAGTGATCCTACCGACAGCCCCTGGGGCTACACCTTC
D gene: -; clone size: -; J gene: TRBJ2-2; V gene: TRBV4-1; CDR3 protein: CASSQEGTVNTGELFF; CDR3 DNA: TGCGCCAGCAGCCAGGAGGGGACAGTGAACACCGGGGAGCTGTTTTTT
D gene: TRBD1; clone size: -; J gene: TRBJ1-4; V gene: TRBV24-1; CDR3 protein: CATSDSRQGREKLFF; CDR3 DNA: TGTGCCACCAGTGATTCTAGACAGGGGAGAGAAAAACTGTTTTTT
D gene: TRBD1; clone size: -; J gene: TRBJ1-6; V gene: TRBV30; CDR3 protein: CAWTPNRGGAYNSPLHF; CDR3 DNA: TGTGCCTGGACGCCTAACAGGGGGGGCGCCTATAATTCACCCCTCCACTTT
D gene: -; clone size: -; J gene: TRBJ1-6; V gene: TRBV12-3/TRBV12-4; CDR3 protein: CASTLQGSSPLHF; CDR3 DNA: TGTGCCAGCACCCTTCAGGGGTCATCACCCCTCCACTTT
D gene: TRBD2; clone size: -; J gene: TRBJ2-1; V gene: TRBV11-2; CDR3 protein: CASSLDPPAGGLNEQFF; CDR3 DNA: TGTGCCAGCAGCTTAGATCCACCAGCGGGGGGGCTCAATGAGCAGTTCTTC
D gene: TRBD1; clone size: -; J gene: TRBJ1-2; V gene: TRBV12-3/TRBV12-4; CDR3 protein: CASSPGGRGYTF; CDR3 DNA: TGTGCCAGCAGTCCAGGGGGCAGGGGCTACACCTTC
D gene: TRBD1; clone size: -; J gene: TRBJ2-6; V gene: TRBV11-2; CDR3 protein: CASRRQGMTGANVLTF; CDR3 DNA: TGTGCCAGCAGACGACAGGGGATGACTGGGGCCAACGTCCTGACTTTC
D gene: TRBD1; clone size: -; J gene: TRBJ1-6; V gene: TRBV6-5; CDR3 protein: CASSYSRTGVSPLHF; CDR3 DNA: TGTGCCAGCAGTTACTCGAGGACAGGGGTATCTCCCCTCCACTTT
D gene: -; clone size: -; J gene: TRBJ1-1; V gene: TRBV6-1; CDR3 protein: CASSEHVSMNTEAFF; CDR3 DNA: TGTGCCAGCAGTGAACATGTTAGCATGAACACTGAAGCTTTCTTT
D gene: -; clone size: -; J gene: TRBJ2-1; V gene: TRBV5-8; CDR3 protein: CASSLSLRSLYNEQFF; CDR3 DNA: TGTGCCAGCAGCTTATCCCTCAGGTCCCTCTACAATGAGCAGTTCTTC
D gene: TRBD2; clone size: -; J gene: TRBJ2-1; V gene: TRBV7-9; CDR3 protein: CASSFGGGPHLFF; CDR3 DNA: TGTGCCAGCAGCTTCGGCGGGGGGCCGCACCTCTTCTTC
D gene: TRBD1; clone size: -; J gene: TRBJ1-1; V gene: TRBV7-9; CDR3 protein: CASSPRQGPNTEAFF; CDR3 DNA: TGTGCCAGCAGCCCTAGACAGGGACCCAACACTGAAGCTTTCTTT
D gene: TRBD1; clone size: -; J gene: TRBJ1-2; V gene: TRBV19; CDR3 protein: CASRRDRGKNYGYTF; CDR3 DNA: TGTGCCAGTAGAAGGGACAGGGGGAAAAACTATGGCTACACCTTC
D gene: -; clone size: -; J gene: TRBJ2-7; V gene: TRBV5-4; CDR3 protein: CASSLGSSGSSYEQYF; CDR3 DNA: TGTGCCAGCAGCTTGGGTTCTTCCGGTTCCTCCTACGAGCAGTACTTC
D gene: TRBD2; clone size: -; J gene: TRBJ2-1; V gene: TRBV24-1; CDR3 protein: CATSRPSGGSERNEQFF; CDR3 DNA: TGTGCCACCAGTCGACCTAGCGGGGGGTCCGAGAGGAATGAGCAGTTCTTC
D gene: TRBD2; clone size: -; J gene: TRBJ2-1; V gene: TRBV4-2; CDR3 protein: CASLAGGRENEQFF; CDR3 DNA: TGTGCCAGTCTAGCGGGGGGGCGGGAAAATGAGCAGTTCTTC
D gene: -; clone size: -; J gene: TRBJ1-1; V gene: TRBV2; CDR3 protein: CASTGGGVNTEAFF; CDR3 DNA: TGTGCCAGCACCGGCGGGGGGGTGAACACTGAAGCTTTCTTT
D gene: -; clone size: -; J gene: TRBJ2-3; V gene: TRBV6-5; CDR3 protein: CATRTYTDTQYF; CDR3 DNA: TGTGCCACCAGGACTTACACAGATACGCAGTATTTT
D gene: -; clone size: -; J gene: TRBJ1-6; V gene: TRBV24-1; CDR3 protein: CATSGQSYNSPLHF; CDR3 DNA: TGTGCCACCAGTGGACAGAGCTATAATTCACCCCTCCACTTT
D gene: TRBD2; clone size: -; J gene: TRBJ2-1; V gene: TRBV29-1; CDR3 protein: CSVPLAGKINEQFF; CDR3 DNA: TGCAGCGTACCCCTAGCGGGGAAGATCAATGAGCAGTTCTTC
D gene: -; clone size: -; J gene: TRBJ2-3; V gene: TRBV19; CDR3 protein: CASSIGAGASTDTQYF; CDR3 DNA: TGTGCCAGTAGTATAGGGGCGGGGGCGAGCACAGATACGCAGTATTTT
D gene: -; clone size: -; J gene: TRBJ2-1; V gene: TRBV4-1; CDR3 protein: CASSQDGRRGRSYNEQFF; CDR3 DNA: TGCGCCAGCAGCCAAGATGGAAGGAGGGGGCGGTCCTACAATGAGCAGTTCTTC
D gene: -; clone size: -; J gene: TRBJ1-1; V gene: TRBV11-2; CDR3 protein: CASSLDQGLVRDTEAFF; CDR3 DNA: TGTGCCAGCAGCTTAGATCAGGGGCTTGTTCGGGACACTGAAGCTTTCTTT
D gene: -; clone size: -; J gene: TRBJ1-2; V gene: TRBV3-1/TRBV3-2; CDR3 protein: CASSQDRGGRGYTF; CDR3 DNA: TGTGCCAGCAGCCAAGATCGTGGAGGCCGGGGCTACACCTTC
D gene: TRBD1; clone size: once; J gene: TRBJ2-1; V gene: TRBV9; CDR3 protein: CASSVEGAGEQFF; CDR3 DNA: TGTGCCAGCAGCGTAGAGGGGGCCGGTGAGCAGTTCTTC
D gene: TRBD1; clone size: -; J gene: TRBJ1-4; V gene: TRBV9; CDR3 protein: CASSSPGQGWEGEKLFF; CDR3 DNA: TGTGCCAGCAGCTCCCCGGGACAGGGTTGGGAAGGGGAAAAACTGTTTTTT
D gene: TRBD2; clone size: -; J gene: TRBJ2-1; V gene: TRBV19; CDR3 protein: CASKVSGGGYNEQFF; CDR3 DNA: TGTGCCAGTAAGGTTAGCGGGGGGGGCTACAATGAGCAGTTCTTC
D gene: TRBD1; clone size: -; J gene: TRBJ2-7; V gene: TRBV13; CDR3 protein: CASSSRQGTYEQYF; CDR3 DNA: TGTGCCAGCAGCTCCCGACAGGGGACCTACGAGCAGTACTTC
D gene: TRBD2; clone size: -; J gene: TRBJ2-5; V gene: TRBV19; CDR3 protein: CASSITTSGGETQYF; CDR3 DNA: TGTGCCAGTAGTATAACGACTAGCGGGGGGGAGACCCAGTACTTC
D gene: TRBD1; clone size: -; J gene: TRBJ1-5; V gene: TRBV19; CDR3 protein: CASSIDRVYSNQPQHF; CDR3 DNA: TGTGCCAGTAGTATCGACAGGGTCTATAGCAATCAGCCCCAGCATTTT
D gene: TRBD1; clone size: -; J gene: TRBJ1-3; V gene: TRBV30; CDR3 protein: CAWSILTGSSGNTIYF; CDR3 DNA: TGTGCCTGGAGTATTCTGACAGGGAGCTCTGGAAACACCATATATTTT
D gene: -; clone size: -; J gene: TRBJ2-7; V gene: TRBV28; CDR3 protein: CASSFAARMNEQYF; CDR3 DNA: TGTGCCAGCAGTTTTGCAGCTAGAATGAACGAGCAGTACTTC
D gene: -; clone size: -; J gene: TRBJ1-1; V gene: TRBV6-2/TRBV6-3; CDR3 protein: CASSYQIVSTEAFF; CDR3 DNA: TGTGCCAGCAGTTACCAAATCGTGAGCACTGAAGCTTTCTTT
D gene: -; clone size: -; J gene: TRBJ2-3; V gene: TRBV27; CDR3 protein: CASSLREPWTDTQYF; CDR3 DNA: TGTGCCAGCAGTTTAAGGGAGCCCTGGACAGATACGCAGTATTTT
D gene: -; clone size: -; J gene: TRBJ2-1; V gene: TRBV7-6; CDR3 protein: CASSFQGPSYNEQFF; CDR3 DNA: TGTGCCAGCAGCTTTCAGGGCCCTTCCTACAATGAGCAGTTCTTC
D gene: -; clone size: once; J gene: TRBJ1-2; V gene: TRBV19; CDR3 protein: CASSIDAGESAKGYTF; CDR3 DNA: TGTGCCAGTAGTATCGACGCGGGGGAATCGGCAAAAGGCTACACCTTC
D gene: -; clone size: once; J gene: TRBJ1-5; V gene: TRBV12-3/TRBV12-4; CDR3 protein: CASSLTVNQPQHF; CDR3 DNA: TGTGCCAGCAGTTTAACGGTCAATCAGCCCCAGCATTTT
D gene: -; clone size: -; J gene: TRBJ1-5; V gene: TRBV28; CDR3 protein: CASSPREGNQPQHF; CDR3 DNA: TGTGCCAGCAGTCCACGGGAGGGGAATCAGCCCCAGCATTTT
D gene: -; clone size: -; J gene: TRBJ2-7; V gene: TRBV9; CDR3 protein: CASSGSPGEQYF; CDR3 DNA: TGTGCCAGCAGCGGATCCCCAGGCGAGCAGTACTTC
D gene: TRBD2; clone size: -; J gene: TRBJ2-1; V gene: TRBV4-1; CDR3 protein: CASSQEALAGGRDNEQFF; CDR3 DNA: TGCGCCAGCAGCCAAGAAGCTCTAGCGGGGGGCCGCGACAATGAGCAGTTCTTC
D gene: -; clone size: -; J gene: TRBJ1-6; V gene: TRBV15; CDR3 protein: CASLEGSYNSPLHF; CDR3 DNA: TGTGCCTCCCTAGAGGGATCCTATAATTCACCCCTCCACTTT
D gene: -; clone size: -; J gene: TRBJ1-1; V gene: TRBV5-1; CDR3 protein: CASSLGQRNTEAFF; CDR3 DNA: TGCGCCAGCAGCTTGGGACAGAGGAACACTGAAGCTTTCTTT
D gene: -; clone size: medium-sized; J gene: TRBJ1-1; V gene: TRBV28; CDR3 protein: CASRTTGLSYTEAFF; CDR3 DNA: TGTGCCAGCAGAACAACAGGGTTGTCTTACACTGAAGCTTTCTTT